This TCR beta chain originates from a study of T cell clonotyping in hematopoietic cell transplantation. In the study overall: Pretransplant recipient samples were taken after cytoreduction. Study results and caveats: At the given depth, recipient repertoires were over 95% de novo clonotypes.

Noted time point: recipient sample about 28 days before transplant, after cytoreduction. Samples: about 28 days before transplant, then days 30, 100 and 180 after. Assay used: immunoSEQ multiplex PCR; TCRdb lists only in-frame clones, some missing. The data show 25,000 to 35,000 clones, 90% to 95% seen once. A word on this clone: Its antigen is still unknown.

The specimen comprised peripheral blood mononuclear cells, sampled before stem cell transplant. The receptor was isolated from a middle-aged man with acute myeloid leukemia. Some clones in this sample may be carry-over from other donors' samples.

This CDR3 reads CASSQTLGRTNSPLHF. In nucleotides, the CDR3 is TGTGCCAGCAGCCAGACCTTGGGACGGACTAATTCACCCCTCCACTTT. The chain employs TRBV11-1 and TRBJ1-6; TRBD1 might be the D (5 bases). This CDR3 has 16 amino acids. Per germline, CDR1 SGHAT and CDR2 FQDESV (reference sequence). The V gene lost 5 bases and the J gene lost 6 bases, with 17 bases spanning the gap.